This T cell receptor beta chain was captured by sequencing in a study of OX40 agonist ivuxolimab in advanced cancers. Study summary: The dose of intravenous ivuxolimab that patients received every 2 weeks ranged from 0.01 to 10 mg/kg. The group had a mean age of roughly 65 years, ranged from 23 to 79, and was 75% to 85% male. Overall study results and limits: Also present in some nonresponders was a low level of normalized T-cell clonal expansion.

A word on this clone: Its antigen is unidentified.

Assay: immunoSEQ multiplex PCR; the TCRdb copy retains only in-frame clones and omits some. The table includes roughly 68,000 clones, over 75% detected once. Germline CDR1 SGHDT, CDR2 YYEEEE. V was clipped by 2 bases and J by 5 bases, with 10 bases between them. The CDR3 has 13 amino acids. This clonotype was obtained from an adult with an advanced solid tumor such as melanoma, head and neck, liver or kidney cancer. The genes are TRBV5-6 and TRBJ2-5, with TRBD1 as a possible D gene (6 bases). The starting material was CD4+ or CD8+ T cells sorted from blood, obtained in a trial of the OX40 agonist ivuxolimab. The CDR3 region has the DNA TGTGCCAGCAGCTTACAGGGTGTGGAGACCCAGTACTTC. The encoded protein is CASSLQGVETQYF.